The clone carrying this T cell receptor beta chain was found a few times. Its antigen is not known. This CDR3 contains 12 residues. The germline CDR1 and CDR2 sequences are SGHTA and FQGNSA. Trimming shortened V by 5 bases and J by 7 bases, and 10 bases separated the two germline ends. The data stem from a study of identical twins' blood T cells. Findings of the study overall: Mainly, cloneset size products determined shared clonotypes, twins included.

Per the original methods: Per-library CDR3 reads ranged about 2 to 4 million; clonotypes, ~85,000 to ~500,000. MiXCR, run by TCRdb on the 5' RACE reads, gives a single entry per CDR3 protein. The V and J calls follow TCRdb's processing rather than the paper's. The sample has fewer than 450,000 distinct CDR3 sequences; about 28% are singletons. Donors were six healthy women in three monozygous twin pairs. Sequenced sample: PBMCs. The chain joins TRBV7-2 to TRBJ2-3; D is possibly TRBD1 (6 bases). This TCR came from a woman aged 18-55 years in good health. The chain's CDR3 is CASSPDRNTQYF. As DNA, the CDR3 is TGTGCCAGCAGCCCCGACAGGAATACGCAGTATTTT. Full variable domain (remainder filled in from reference TRBV7-2 and TRBJ2-3): GAGVSQSPSNKVTEKGKDVELRCDPISGHTALYWYRQSLGQGLEFLIYFQGNSAPDKSGLPSDRFSAERTGGSVSTLTIQRTQQEDSAVYLCASSPDRNTQYFGPGTRLTVL.